These 21 T cell receptor beta chains were sequenced from one sample in a study of HIV-infected children after antiretroviral therapy interruption. Treatment here: PENTA 11 planned treatment interruption arm or continuous ART arm. Unique molecular identifiers were included in an RNA-based 3' RACE TCR library. MiXCR was run by TCRdb on the 3' RACE reads, yielding one entry per CDR3 protein. The sample holds about 89,000 distinct CDR3 sequences; about 7.2% are singletons and the top ten take 1.1%. The sequencing used CD45RA+ CD4+ T cells from PBMCs, pooled from several time points, collected from a donor given antiretroviral therapy, either interrupted or continuous. Subset here: naive CD4+ CD45RA+ CD45RO- T cells. These receptors came from a pool of human donors with HIV.

The table lists this clonotype with a few counts. The V and J genes are TRBV10-3 and TRBJ1-3; D unresolved. CDR1 is ENHRY, CDR2 SYGVKD, per germline. V dropped 8 bases and J dropped 4 bases, with 9 bases sitting between them. This CDR3 is built from 12 residues. The CDR3 nucleotides are TGTGCCATCGAGGGCTCCGGAAACACCATATATTTT. It is translated as CAIEGSGNTIYF.

This clonotype has a count of ten or more. V usage is TRBV28 and J usage is TRBJ2-3, with D unclear. The CDR3 is made up of 13 amino acids. CDR1 is MDHEN, CDR2 SYDVKM, per germline. CDR3 protein: CGVGGEVTDTQYF. In DNA, the CDR3 is TGTGGGGTAGGTGGGGAAGTGACAGATACGCAGTATTTT.

The table lists this clonotype with many counts. The chain carries TRBV20-1 and TRBJ2-3; no firm D call. The CDR3 extends over 9 amino acids. Germline V lookup: CDR1 DFQATT, CDR2 SNEGSKA (reference sequence). Trimming stripped 7 bases from V and 5 bases from J, with 4 bases between. CDR3 sequence reads: CSGGDTQYF. The CDR3 DNA reads TGCAGTGGGGGAGATACGCAGTATTTT.

This clonotype was counted at least ten times. Germline is not matched at one junction end, which may reflect a read error. The chain combines TRBV6-6 with TRBJ1-5; 7 bases are a match to TRBD1. The CDR3 sequence is 15 residues long. CDR1 and CDR2 from the germline V gene are MNHNY and SVGAGI (reference sequence). The CDR3: CASGGDRYNNQAPLF. CDR3 bases: TGTGCCAGCGGTGGGGACAGATATAACAACCAGGCTCCGCTTTTT.

This clonotype was recorded many times. The genes are TRBV28 and TRBJ2-1, with 8 bases aligning to TRBD1. The CDR3 is made up of 18 amino acids. V lost 5 bases, J lost 3 bases, and 15 bases stayed unmatched. Germline V lookup: CDR1 MDHEN, CDR2 SYDVKM. CDR3 sequence: CASSGHILTGVFYNEQFF. In DNA form, the CDR3 reads TGTGCCAGCAGTGGGCACATTTTGACAGGGGTTTTCTACAATGAGCAGTTCTTC.

The table lists this clonotype with many counts. The chain uses TRBV7-2 and TRBJ1-2; D is unclear. The V end lost 8 bases, the J end lost 0 bases, and 16 bases lay between the germline ends. Germline V gene lookup returns CDR1 SGHTA and CDR2 FQGNSA. This CDR3 has 15 amino acids. CDR3 DNA sequence: TGTGCCAGCCAGCCCCAGGCCGATTCTAACTATGGCTACACCTTC. It encodes CASQPQADSNYGYTF.

The sample holds many counts of this clonotype. The chain employs TRBV19 and TRBJ2-3; TRBD2 agrees at 7 bases. Trimming cost V 1 base and J 4 bases; bases outside gene matches: 5. The germline V gene has CDR1 LNHDA and CDR2 SQIVND (reference sequence). The CDR3 is made up of 15 amino acids. The CDR3: CASSIVLSGSDTQYF. The DNA of the CDR3 is TGTGCCAGTAGTATAGTTCTTAGCGGGTCAGATACGCAGTATTTT.

This clonotype was seen repeatedly, ten times or more. The V and J genes are TRBV12-3 or TRBV12-4 and TRBJ2-1; D may be TRBD2 (5 bases). With 2 bases removed from V and 16 bases from J, the gap between germline ends came to 21 bases. This CDR3 has 14 amino acids. CDR3 residues: CASSLSGISDVQFF. The CDR3 bases are TGTGCCAGCAGTTTATCCGGGATTTCCGACGTGCAATTCTTC.

This clonotype was picked up many times. J is TRBJ2-7 and V is TRBV20-1, with D possibly being TRBD1 (6 bases). This CDR3 has 12 residues. The germline V gene has CDR1 DFQATT and CDR2 SNEGSKA (reference sequence). The V end lost 4 bases, the J end lost 2 bases, and 9 bases lay between the germline ends. The CDR3 protein is CSANRDTYEQYF. DNA of the CDR3: TGCAGTGCTAACCGGGACACCTACGAGCAGTACTTC.

This clonotype came up many times. The chain links TRBV5-1 to TRBJ2-3; D unresolved. The germline gives CDR1 SGHRS, CDR2 YFSETQ. The CDR3 covers 14 residues. V was trimmed by 5 bases and J by 6 bases, leaving 16 bases between them. In DNA form, the CDR3 reads TGCGCCAGCAGTGGCGCCGGACCGCCCGATACGCAGTATTTT. Its translation: CASSGAGPPDTQYF.

This clonotype turned up a few times. This chain uses TRBV13 with TRBJ1-3, with unresolved D. Per the germline V gene, CDR1 is PRHDT and CDR2 is FYEKMQ (reference sequence). The CDR3 runs 13 residues. Trimming removed 8 bases from V and 16 bases from J, with 24 bases in between. This CDR3 reads CASSPCSGNTLYF. The CDR3 region has the DNA TGTGCCAGCTCTCCGTGTTCTGGAAATACGCTCTATTTT.

This clonotype was counted ten times or more. The chain is built from TRBV5-1 and TRBJ2-1; no firm D call. Germline CDR1 and CDR2: SGHRS and YFSETQ. The CDR3 has 13 residues. Trimming stripped 2 bases from V and 8 bases from J, with 11 bases between. DNA for the CDR3: TGCGCCAGCAGCTTTCTGCTCAGCGATGAGCAGTTCTTC. Translated: CASSFLLSDEQFF.

This clonotype was picked up one time. The J gene is TRBJ2-1, the V gene TRBV2, with 8 bases identical to TRBD1. The CDR3 totals 14 residues. Germline V gene data show CDR1 as SNHLY and CDR2 as FYNNEI. With V trimmed by 4 bases and J by 10 bases, 9 bases remained unmatched. The CDR3 loop reads CASSAGTGFWEQFF. CDR3 DNA: TGTGCCAGCAGTGCTGGGACAGGTTTTTGGGAGCAGTTCTTC.

In this sample, this clonotype turned up a few times. The chain uses TRBV5-4 and TRBJ2-7; the match to TRBD1 covers 8 bases. This CDR3 has 15 amino acids. With V trimmed by 1 base and J by 2 bases, 5 bases remained unmatched. Germline V gives CDR1 SGHNT, CDR2 YYREEE (reference sequence). CDR3: CASSLRTGNPYEQYF. The DNA for the CDR3 is TGTGCCAGCAGCTTGAGGACAGGGAACCCCTACGAGCAGTACTTC.

This clonotype was counted ten times or more. The chain is built from TRBV6-7 and TRBJ2-7; D not resolved. TRBV6-7 is placed among ORFs of uncertain function. The CDR3 length is 16 residues. The ends were cut back, 4 bases at V and 3 bases at J, with 19 bases in the middle. This CDR3 is CASSFVGQVLNYEQYF. In DNA form, the CDR3 reads TGTGCCAGCAGTTTCGTCGGGCAGGTGCTGAACTACGAGCAGTACTTC.

This clonotype was counted ten times or more. This chain joins TRBV28 and TRBJ1-1, with no clear D. CDR1 and CDR2 (germline): MDHEN, SYDVKM. Trimming left V 3 bases short and J 6 bases short, with 11 bases between. The CDR3 is made up of 13 amino acids. The chain's CDR3 is CASSFSNRAEAFF. CDR3 in DNA: TGTGCCAGCAGTTTCTCGAATCGGGCTGAAGCTTTCTTT.

This clonotype was observed many times. V usage is TRBV5-1 and J usage is TRBJ2-3; D is uncertain. Germline V gene lookup returns CDR1 SGHRS and CDR2 YFSETQ. The CDR3 has 12 amino acids. Trimming cost V 4 bases and J 4 bases, with 7 bases left between them. The CDR3 region is CASSPFSDTQYF. CDR3 nucleotides: TGCGCCAGCAGCCCATTTTCAGATACGCAGTATTTT.

Ten or more counts support this clonotype. The V and J genes are TRBV24-1 and TRBJ2-1; possibly TRBD1 or TRBD2 for D (6 bases each). The germline gives CDR1 KGHDR, CDR2 SFDVKD. V gave up 9 bases and J gave up 4 bases, with 12 bases separating them. The length of the CDR3 is 13 residues. The CDR3 here is CATVGGAYNEQFF. CDR3 DNA: TGTGCCACCGTGGGGGGCGCTTACAATGAGCAGTTCTTC.

Only a few counts were recorded for this clonotype. The rearrangement links TRBV29-1 to TRBJ1-1, with a tentative D call TRBD1 (5 bases). This CDR3 has 13 amino acids. V dropped 8 bases and J dropped 4 bases, with 17 bases sitting between them. Germline CDR1 and CDR2: SQVTM and ANQGSEA. The CDR3 loop is CSPFRRGSTEAFF. The DNA for the CDR3 is TGCAGCCCCTTTCGACGGGGGAGCACTGAAGCTTTCTTT.

This clonotype was counted many times. The chain couples TRBV5-4 to TRBJ2-7; 10 bases are a match to TRBD2. From germline, CDR1 is SGHNT and CDR2 YYREEE (reference sequence). With 0 bases clipped from V and 4 bases from J, the junction kept 7 bases outside the gene matches. CDR3 length: 16 residues. The CDR3 coding sequence is TGTGCCAGCAGCTTGGAGGGACTAGCGACCGGTTACGAGCAGTACTTC. It encodes CASSLEGLATGYEQYF.

J is TRBJ1-2 and V is TRBV5-1, with a tentative D call TRBD1 (5 bases). There are 14 residues in the CDR3. The V gene's germline CDR1 is SGHRS and CDR2 YFSETQ. Trimming left V 4 bases short and J 6 bases short, with 16 bases between. The CDR3 loop is CASSPPGTDNGYTF. In DNA form, the CDR3 reads TGCGCCAGCAGCCCGCCCGGGACGGACAATGGCTACACCTTC.